This TCR beta chain was observed in a study of blood T cell repertoires in COVID-19. For the study at large: PBMCs, B-cell-depleted T cells, or T cells were the source of the cDNA or gDNA that made up the material.

Assay used: immunoSEQ multiplex PCR; TCRdb lists only in-frame clones, some missing. Seen here are some 240,000 clones, more than 75% observed once, and the top ten hold under 8%. Individuals drawn from approximately 22 US areas were roughly 18 to 95 years old. Participant reports of clinical history set cohort assignment. CDR1 SNHLY and CDR2 FYNNEI come from the germline V gene. The V gene end was trimmed by 7 bases and the J gene end by 3 bases; junction bases not matched to a gene: 5. The CDR3 runs to 13 residues. The TCR comes from a woman in her forties or fifties who had been exposed to COVID-19. Sequencing used PBMCs or T cells enriched from blood (not recorded which). The chain combines TRBV2 with TRBJ1-1, with TRBD1 matching over 7 bases. The CDR3 is CASKRRGDTEAFF. DNA of the CDR3: TGTGCCAGCAAACGCAGGGGGGACACTGAAGCTTTCTTT.